Reported below is one T cell receptor beta chain. TCRdb processed the 5' RACE reads anew with MiXCR; each CDR3 protein has one entry. The sample carries tens of thousands of distinct CDR3 sequences, around 12% recorded once. The data belong to a study of early T cells in non-severe SARS-CoV-2 infection. Across the whole study: Chains stayed unpaired after sequencing of bulk RNA from unsorted whole blood.

This sequence originates from an adult who was a healthcare worker with PCR-confirmed SARS-CoV-2 infection or an uninfected control (not recorded which). The specimen was whole blood.

CDR3 in DNA: TGTGCCAACAGAACAGATACGCAGTATTTT. Amino acid sequence: CANRTDTQYF. This chain links TRBV2 with TRBJ2-3; D unresolved. V shed 10 bases and J shed 3 bases, with 5 bases lying between them. CDR1 is SNHLY and CDR2 is FYNNEI in the germline V gene. This CDR3 comprises 10 residues.